One and the same sample provided the 26 T cell receptor beta chains below, sequenced in a study of T cell responses to AZD1222 COVID-19 vaccine. The data were produced by immunoSEQ multiplex PCR, yet TCRdb's version contains in-frame clones alone and is incomplete. The profile shows 150,000 or so clones, around 88% of them singletons. The source was peripheral blood, collected on day 0 of MenACWY control vaccination. Receptors originate from an adult in good health.

The rearrangement links TRBV9 to TRBJ1-3; maybe TRBD1 (5 bases). The CDR3 totals 16 residues. Trimming cost V 0 bases and J 0 bases, with 10 bases left between them. Germline V gene data show CDR1 as SGDLS and CDR2 as YYNGEE. Written as DNA, the CDR3 is TGTGCCAGCAGCGTAGGACAGACTCCCTCTGGAAACACCATATATTTT. This encodes CASSVGQTPSGNTIYF.

The genes are TRBV5-5 and TRBJ2-3, with D possibly being TRBD1 (7 bases). The V and J ends lost 1 base and 0 bases respectively, with 15 bases between them. Germline V CDR1 and CDR2: SGHKS, YYEKEE (reference sequence). This CDR3 region has 17 residues. The CDR3 spells CASSLRGTALSTDTQYF. The CDR3 DNA is TGTGCCAGCAGCTTGCGGGGGACAGCACTAAGCACAGATACGCAGTATTTT.

The chain links TRBV5-1 to TRBJ1-1; D unresolved. With 1 base removed from V and 1 base from J, the gap between germline ends came to 8 bases. The germline gives CDR1 SGHRS, CDR2 YFSETQ. This CDR3 has 14 residues. CDR3 DNA: TGCGCCAGCAGCTTGAGTGCCGGGAACACTGAAGCTTTCTTT. Protein: CASSLSAGNTEAFF.

The CDR3 coding sequence is TGTGCCAGCAGCCGTGTCTGGGGAAATGAGCAGTTCTTC. Encoded protein: CASSRVWGNEQFF. V is TRBV7-9 and J is TRBJ2-1; D is ambiguous. The CDR3 spans 13 residues. Germline loops: CDR1 SEHNR, CDR2 FQNEAQ (reference sequence). The germline V and J ends were trimmed by 5 bases and 7 bases, with 12 bases remaining between them.

This clone was picked up one time. The gene calls are TRBV30 and TRBJ1-1; D remains unclear. With 4 bases removed from V and 2 bases from J, the gap between germline ends came to 11 bases. The CDR3 spans 13 residues. Germline lookup yields CDR1 GTSNPN and CDR2 SVGIG (reference sequence). The CDR3 DNA sequence: TGTGCCTGGAAATGGGTTCAAAACACTGAAGCTTTCTTT. It specifies CAWKWVQNTEAFF.

The genes are TRBV11-3 and TRBJ2-6; 9 nucleotides align to TRBD1. V lost 5 bases, J lost 2 bases, and 4 bases stayed unmatched. There are 16 residues in the CDR3. Per the germline V gene, CDR1 is SGHNT and CDR2 is YENEEA. In DNA, the CDR3 is TGTGCCAGCAGCGCTAGGGACAGGGCTGGGGCCAACGTCCTGACTTTC. Its translation is CASSARDRAGANVLTF.

The chain couples TRBV11-2 to TRBJ1-4, with D possibly TRBD1 on 5 matching bases. Between the trimmed V and J ends, which lost 1 base and 4 bases, there was a span of 13 bases. The CDR3 spans 16 residues. CDR1 and CDR2 from the germline V gene are SGHAT and FQNNGV. The CDR3, as DNA: TGTGCCAGCAGCTTAGGGGGGTACAGCATTAATGAAAAACTGTTTTTT. Its translation is CASSLGGYSINEKLFF.

The rearrangement joins TRBV14 to TRBJ2-5, with D possibly TRBD2 on 5 matching bases. The V end was cut by 0 bases, the J end by 1 base, with 15 bases between. The germline gives CDR1 SGHDN, CDR2 FVKESK. The length of the CDR3 is 17 residues. The CDR3 loop is CASSQDKRRPLQETQYF. DNA for the CDR3: TGTGCCAGCAGCCAAGATAAGCGGAGACCCCTCCAAGAGACCCAGTACTTC.

This clone has just one count. The chain links TRBV5-4 to TRBJ1-1; D unclear. With 0 bases removed from V and 3 bases from J, the gap between germline ends came to 6 bases. Germline V CDR1 and CDR2: SGHNT, YYREEE (reference sequence). The CDR3 consists of 13 residues. The CDR3 spells CASSLDVDTEAFF. In DNA form, the CDR3 reads TGTGCCAGCAGCTTGGACGTAGACACTGAAGCTTTCTTT.

The V call is TRBV5-1, the J call TRBJ2-7; 8 bases align to TRBD1. Unmatched junction bases numbered 7, after V lost 1 base and J lost 7 bases. Germline V gives CDR1 SGHRS, CDR2 YFSETQ. This CDR3 contains 14 residues. The CDR3 spells CASSLTTGAGEQYF. Written as DNA, the CDR3 is TGCGCCAGCAGCTTGACGACAGGGGCAGGGGAGCAGTACTTC.

This rearrangement joins TRBV6-6 to TRBJ1-5, with D perhaps TRBD1 (5 bases). Germline-derived CDR1 and CDR2 are MNHNY and SVGAGI (reference sequence). Between the trimmed V and J ends, which lost 6 bases and 2 bases, there was a span of 8 bases. The CDR3 is 13 residues long. The CDR3 coding sequence is TGTGCCAGCAGCTTGACAGGCAATCAGCCCCAGCATTTT. Its translation is CASSLTGNQPQHF.

The chain carries TRBV11-3 and TRBJ2-7; either TRBD1 or TRBD2 may supply D (7 bases each). The V end lost 4 bases, the J end lost 0 bases, and 13 bases lay between the germline ends. This CDR3 is 15 amino acids long. CDR1 and CDR2 from the germline V gene are SGHNT and YENEEA. The CDR3 DNA follows: TGTGCCAGCAGCTCAGGGGGGGACTACTCCTACGAGCAGTACTTC. Translation: CASSSGGDYSYEQYF.

V is TRBV28 and J is TRBJ2-7; D may correspond to TRBD1 or TRBD2 (5 bases each). V shed 8 bases and J shed 3 bases, with 17 bases lying between them. In germline, CDR1 is MDHEN, CDR2 SYDVKM. This CDR3 has 14 amino acids. CDR3 nucleotide sequence: TGTGCCAGCGTGACCGGGACCGCGCACTACGAGCAGTACTTC. Its protein product is CASVTGTAHYEQYF. Together with reference TRBV28 and TRBJ2-7, the CDR3 gives the full variable domain: DVKVTQSSRYLVKRTGEKVFLECVQDMDHENMFWYRQDPGLGLRLIYFSYDVKMKEKGDIPEGYSVSREKKERFSLILESASTNQTSMYLCASVTGTAHYEQYFGPGTRLTVT.

This clone was counted once. The V and J genes are TRBV4-1 and TRBJ1-5; D is unresolved. CDR3 length: 15 amino acids. Looked up from germline, CDR1 is MGHRA and CDR2 is YSYEKL. Between the trimmed V and J ends, which lost 5 bases and 3 bases, there was a span of 14 bases. The CDR3 DNA reads TGCGCCAGCAGCGAATTTACAGAGTTCAATCAGCCCCAGCATTTT. It translates to CASSEFTEFNQPQHF.

This chain links TRBV7-3 with TRBJ1-1; D gene ambiguous. The V end was cut by 4 bases, the J end by 2 bases, with 11 bases between. Germline values: CDR1 SGHTA, CDR2 FQGTGA. The CDR3 has 14 residues. Here the CDR3 DNA reads TGTGCCAGCAGCTCCGGGGTTCCCAACACTGAAGCTTTCTTT. The encoded protein is CASSSGVPNTEAFF.

The chain recombines TRBV20-1 with TRBJ2-7, with D perhaps TRBD1 or TRBD2 (5 bases each). Trimming shortened V by 6 bases and J by 5 bases, and 11 bases separated the two germline ends. The CDR3 sequence is 11 residues long. Germline V gene lookup returns CDR1 DFQATT and CDR2 SNEGSKA (reference sequence). The CDR3 DNA sequence: TGCAGTGCCCAGCTGGGGGACGAGCAGTACTTC. Translating it yields CSAQLGDEQYF.

CDR3 loop: CASSPTGRYTEAFF. Here the CDR3 DNA reads TGTGCCAGCAGTCCAACAGGGAGATACACTGAAGCTTTCTTT. This chain links TRBV6-2 or TRBV6-3 with TRBJ1-1, with D possibly matching TRBD1 (6 bases). This CDR3 has 14 amino acids. Trimming left V 5 bases short and J 3 bases short, with 13 bases between. Per germline, CDR1 MNHEY and CDR2 SVGEGT.

This clone appeared a few times. The chain joins TRBV6-6 to TRBJ1-1; no definite D call. The CDR3 runs to 12 residues. Trimming cost V 6 bases and J 2 bases, with 7 bases left between them. Germline V gene sequence: CDR1 MNHNY, CDR2 SVGAGI (reference sequence). The CDR3 is CASRLSNTEAFF. The DNA of the CDR3 is TGTGCCAGCAGGTTAAGTAACACTGAAGCTTTCTTT.

This chain connects TRBV5-1 to TRBJ2-5, with D unresolved. Trimming removed 0 bases from V and 2 bases from J, with 5 bases in between. From germline, CDR1 is SGHRS and CDR2 YFSETQ. The CDR3 contains 13 residues. The CDR3 is CASSLGVQETQYF. The CDR3 nucleotides read TGCGCCAGCAGCTTGGGGGTACAAGAGACCCAGTACTTC.

This clone occurred a few times. The rearrangement uses TRBV11-3 and TRBJ2-7, with 10 bases matching TRBD2. Trimming cost V 5 bases and J 7 bases; bases outside gene matches: 11. Germline V lookup: CDR1 SGHNT, CDR2 YENEEA. The CDR3 sequence is 15 residues long. The CDR3 loop is CASSPRLAGGLEQYF. CDR3 DNA: TGTGCCAGCAGCCCACGTTTAGCGGGAGGTTTGGAGCAGTACTTC. The full variable domain, in which reference TRBV11-3 and TRBJ2-7 provide the parts outside the CDR3, is EAGVVQSPRYKIIEKKQPVAFWCNPISGHNTLYWYLQNLGQGPELLIRYENEEAVDDSQLPKDRFSAERLKGVDSTLKIQPAELGDSAVYLCASSPRLAGGLEQYFGPGTRLTVT.

CDR3 coding DNA: TGTGCCAGCAGTTTATTTGGACAGACCCTTACACCCCTCCACTTT. It encodes CASSLFGQTLTPLHF. This rearrangement joins TRBV27 to TRBJ1-6; possible D gene TRBD1, 6 bases. Per germline, CDR1 MNHEY and CDR2 SMNVEV (reference sequence). Deletions cut 1 base from V and 11 bases from J, with 15 bases between. This CDR3 comprises 15 residues.

The gene calls are TRBV7-9 and TRBJ1-1; the D is unclear. Germline CDR1 reads SEHNR; CDR2 reads FQNEAQ (reference sequence). V lost 3 bases, J lost 13 bases, and 21 bases lay in between. The CDR3 consists of 14 residues. CDR3 loop: CASSLEALDPDDFF. The CDR3, as DNA: TGTGCCAGCAGCTTGGAGGCTTTGGACCCTGACGATTTCTTT.

The rearrangement links TRBV7-2 to TRBJ1-5; D uncertain. The CDR3 extends over 15 amino acids. Germline lookup yields CDR1 SGHTA and CDR2 FQGNSA. Trimming took off 0 bases at V and 4 bases at J, with 10 bases between the two ends. The CDR3 DNA sequence: TGTGCCAGCAGCTTAGCGGACGCCCATAATCAGCCCCAGCATTTT. Translated: CASSLADAHNQPQHF.

This clone was detected a few times. The CDR3: CSVGLGDLNTGELFF. CDR3 nucleotide sequence: TGCAGCGTTGGGTTGGGGGACTTGAACACCGGGGAGCTGTTTTTT. The V and J genes are TRBV29-1 and TRBJ2-2; D possibly corresponds to TRBD2 (6 bases). The CDR3 spans 15 residues. The V and J ends lost 4 bases and 1 base respectively, with 13 bases between them. Per germline, CDR1 SQVTM and CDR2 ANQGSEA.

V is TRBV7-2 and J is TRBJ2-7; 9 bases agree with TRBD2. CDR3 length equals 16 residues. CDR1 SGHTA and CDR2 FQGNSA come from the germline V gene. J was trimmed by 3 bases and V by 5 bases; bases with no gene match: 11. The CDR3 DNA sequence: TGTGCCAGCAGCCCGCGGGGGGGCAGGTCCGTCTACGAGCAGTACTTC. This codes for CASSPRGGRSVYEQYF.

The gene calls are TRBV6-2 or TRBV6-3 and TRBJ2-7; TRBD1 might be the D (6 bases). The ends were cut back, 2 bases at V and 0 bases at J, with 8 bases in the middle. Germline CDR1 is MNHEY and CDR2 is SVGEGT. The CDR3 runs 14 residues. CDR3 DNA sequence: TGTGCCAGCAGTTACGAGGACAGCTCCTACGAGCAGTACTTC. Its translation: CASSYEDSSYEQYF.